The 28 T cell receptor beta chains below were found in one sample sequenced in a study of vaccination and CD4 T cells after COVID-19. Sequenced with the Oncomine TCR Beta short-read assay was DNA taken from cultured CD4+ T cells. Each CDR3 protein is one row after TCRdb ran MiXCR on the PCR reads. There are 13,000 to 15,000 distinct CDR3 sequences in the sample; roughly 57% occur only once, and 11% to 15% lies in the top ten. Regarding treatment: roughly 10-day PBMC culture with coronavirus spike peptide pools or control peptides (ViraFEST assay). Their antigen targets remain unknown. The specimen was CD4+ T cells from blood, cultured in vitro. Source of these receptors: a human donor who had recovered from COVID-19.

The chain uses TRBV20-1 and TRBJ2-5; D unclear. Germline assignment: CDR1 DFQATT and CDR2 SNEGSKA (reference sequence). The CDR3 has 14 amino acids. V shed 6 bases and J shed 5 bases, with 19 bases lying between them. The CDR3 region has the DNA TGCAGTGCCGGTCCGCATCAGGCTCAGGAGACCCAGTACTTC. Protein: CSAGPHQAQETQYF.

This chain uses TRBV27 with TRBJ2-7; D is possibly TRBD2 (7 bases). CDR3 size: 15 residues. Germline V gene data show CDR1 as MNHEY and CDR2 as SMNVEV (reference sequence). Deletions cut 1 base from V and 4 bases from J, with 14 bases between. This CDR3 reads CASSLWGGAGYEQYF. The DNA of the CDR3 is TGTGCCAGCAGTTTATGGGGGGGCGCGGGGTACGAGCAGTACTTC.

The CDR3 nucleotides read TGTGCCAGCAGCCTATGGACTAGCGGAATCTACGAGCAGTACTTC. Its translation: CASSLWTSGIYEQYF. The chain combines TRBV7-2 with TRBJ2-7, with 10 bases that match TRBD2. From germline, CDR1 is SGHTA and CDR2 FQGNSA. J was trimmed by 3 bases and V by 5 bases; bases with no gene match: 7. The CDR3 runs to 15 residues. Full variable domain (rest looked up from reference TRBV7-2 and TRBJ2-7): GAGVSQSPSNKVTEKGKDVELRCDPISGHTALYWYRQSLGQGLEFLIYFQGNSAPDKSGLPSDRFSAERTGGSVSTLTIQRTQQEDSAVYLCASSLWTSGIYEQYFGPGTRLTVT.

The rearrangement uses TRBV11-2 and TRBJ2-2, with a tentative D call TRBD2 (6 bases). This CDR3 has 15 amino acids. The germline gives CDR1 SGHAT, CDR2 FQNNGV. V lost 2 bases to trimming and J lost 3 bases, with 10 bases between them. The CDR3 region is CASSLSGGDTGELFF. DNA of the CDR3: TGTGCCAGCAGCTTAAGCGGAGGGGACACCGGGGAGCTGTTTTTT.

A few counts support this clonotype. The CDR3 coding sequence is TGTGCCAGCAGTTTAGCGGGGGCTGGCACAGATACGCAGTATTTT. Its translation is CASSLAGAGTDTQYF. This sequence joins TRBV27 and TRBJ2-3; a possible D gene is TRBD2 (7 bases). This CDR3 region has 15 residues. Deletions cut 2 bases from V and 1 base from J, with 10 bases between. From germline, CDR1 is MNHEY and CDR2 SMNVEV (reference sequence).

The chain links TRBV20-1 to TRBJ2-4; D is undetermined. V was cut by 4 bases and J by 1 base, with 14 bases left in between. This CDR3 has 15 amino acids. Per germline, CDR1 DFQATT and CDR2 SNEGSKA (reference sequence). CDR3 bases: TGCAGTGCTACTACCGTAGGGATGGCCAAAAACATTCAGTACTTC. It codes for CSATTVGMAKNIQYF.

J is TRBJ1-2 and V is TRBV7-2; no clear D gene. Trimming stripped 1 base from V and 4 bases from J, with 10 bases between. Germline V gene data show CDR1 as SGHTA and CDR2 as FQGNSA. The CDR3 length is 14 residues. CDR3 region: CASSLVATPYGYTF. The CDR3, as DNA: TGTGCCAGCAGCTTAGTAGCGACACCCTATGGCTACACCTTC.

The rearrangement uses TRBV5-4 and TRBJ2-3, with 8 bases lining up with TRBD2. The germline gives CDR1 SGHNT, CDR2 YYREEE (reference sequence). This CDR3 has 17 amino acids. V was pared by 4 bases and J by 6 bases, with 16 bases of the junction left unmatched. The CDR3 DNA reads as TGTGCCAGCAGCCATACTAGCGGAGGTGGGAATTGGGATACGCAGTATTTT. This gives the protein CASSHTSGGGNWDTQYF.

Remarks on this clonotype: This likely comes from a read error, as the CDR3 has no conserved phenylalanine or tryptophan at its end. This chain links TRBV19 with TRBJ1-2; maybe TRBD1 (5 bases). The CDR3 is 14 amino acids. Looked up from germline, CDR1 is LNHDA and CDR2 is SQIVND (reference sequence). V was cut by 5 bases and J by 8 bases, with 18 bases left in between. CDR3 bases: TGTGCCAGTAGTCCTAACGGACCGGGGCCGGGCTACACCCTC. This encodes CASSPNGPGPGYTL.

The rearrangement uses TRBV27 and TRBJ2-7; D remains ambiguous. The CDR3 is 13 residues long. V was shortened by 7 bases and J by 2 bases, with 12 bases between the two germline ends. The germline gives CDR1 MNHEY, CDR2 SMNVEV (reference sequence). CDR3 amino acids: CASTSGRTYEQYF. CDR3 in DNA: TGTGCCAGCACCTCCGGACGGACCTACGAGCAGTACTTC.

This clonotype is labeled medium-sized. V gene TRBV3-1 combines with J gene TRBJ1-1, with D maybe TRBD1 (6 bases). This CDR3 spans 15 amino acids. V lost 2 bases and J lost 10, with 20 bases in between. Germline loops: CDR1 LGHDT, CDR2 YNNKEL (reference sequence). The CDR3, as DNA: TGTGCCAGCAGCCAACCAGACAGGATCGGAATTGGAGCTTTCTTT. As protein: CASSQPDRIGIGAFF.

The chain uses TRBV15 and TRBJ2-2, with D unclear. Germline values: CDR1 LNHNV, CDR2 YYDKDF (reference sequence). The V gene lost 5 bases and the J gene lost 2 bases, with 9 bases spanning the gap. CDR3 size: 14 residues. DNA of the CDR3: TGTGCCACCAGCCCACGGCCCAACACCGGGGAGCTGTTTTTT. This gives the protein CATSPRPNTGELFF. The entire variable domain, with the rest obtained from reference TRBV15 and TRBJ2-2, is as follows: DAMVIQNPRYQVTQFGKPVTLSCSQTLNHNVMYWYQQKSSQAPKLLFHYYDKDFNNEADTPDNFQSRRPNTSFCFLDIRSPGLGDTAMYLCATSPRPNTGELFFGEGSRLTVL.

This clonotype turned up a few times. The junction and the germline gene differ at one end; a read error may be behind it. V and J are TRBV7-7 and TRBJ2-5, with 11 bases aligning to TRBD2. This CDR3 is built from 15 residues. Germline V gene lookup returns CDR1 SSHAT and CDR2 FNYEAQ (reference sequence). The CDR3 protein is CASSFGLAGQETQYF. CDR3 nucleotides: TGTGCTAGCAGTTTCGGACTAGCGGGTCAAGAGACCCAGTACTTC.

J is TRBJ2-2 and V is TRBV6-2 or TRBV6-3; D is undetermined. Germline CDR1 is MNHEY and CDR2 is SVGEGT. The germline V and J ends were trimmed by 2 bases and 1 base, with 17 bases remaining between them. CDR3 length equals 18 residues. The CDR3 protein is CASSYRSLRQKNTGELFF. The CDR3 coding sequence is TGTGCCAGCAGTTACAGATCTCTCCGGCAGAAGAACACCGGGGAGCTGTTTTTT.

In this sample, this clonotype turned up once. The chain has TRBV19 and TRBJ1-5; D not resolved. CDR1 LNHDA and CDR2 SQIVND come from the germline V gene (reference sequence). V dropped 7 bases and J dropped 7 bases, with 14 bases sitting between them. The CDR3 is made up of 13 amino acids. The CDR3 bases are TGTGCCAGTACTTTTGACCGTTCACAGCCCCAGCATTTT. This encodes CASTFDRSQPQHF. Full variable domain (remainder filled in from reference TRBV19 and TRBJ1-5): DGGITQSPKYLFRKEGQNVTLSCEQNLNHDAMYWYRQDPGQGLRLIYYSQIVNDFQKGDIAEGYSVSREKKESFPLTVTSAQKNPTAFYLCASTFDRSQPQHFGDGTRLSIL.

The V and J genes are TRBV7-2 and TRBJ2-5, with D perhaps matching TRBD1 (7 bases). CDR3 length: 15 residues. V was pared by 3 bases and J by 4 bases, with 15 bases between. Germline values: CDR1 SGHTA, CDR2 FQGNSA. CDR3 nucleotide sequence: TGTGCCAGCAGCTTGGGCAACCAGGGGGGAGAGACCCAGTACTTC. Translated, it gives CASSLGNQGGETQYF.

The chain links TRBV11-3 to TRBJ2-7, with D tentatively TRBD1 (5 bases). In germline, CDR1 is SGHNT, CDR2 YENEEA. The V and J ends lost 1 base and 3 bases respectively, with 7 bases between them. The CDR3 spans 13 residues. The DNA for the CDR3 is TGTGCCAGCAGCTTAGGGGGCGACTACGAGCAGTACTTC. Protein sequence: CASSLGGDYEQYF. The entire variable domain, with the rest obtained from reference TRBV11-3 and TRBJ2-7, is as follows: EAGVVQSPRYKIIEKKQPVAFWCNPISGHNTLYWYLQNLGQGPELLIRYENEEAVDDSQLPKDRFSAERLKGVDSTLKIQPAELGDSAVYLCASSLGGDYEQYFGPGTRLTVT.

There are a few counts of this clonotype. The chain links TRBV27 to TRBJ1-6; D uncertain. This CDR3 spans 15 amino acids. The germline V gene has CDR1 MNHEY and CDR2 SMNVEV (reference sequence). With 7 bases removed from V and 5 bases from J, the gap between germline ends came to 15 bases. The CDR3 sequence: CASTLGLGHNSPLHF. The CDR3 DNA is TGTGCCAGCACCCTGGGTCTGGGCCATAATTCACCCCTCCACTTT.

This clonotype was seen just once. The chain employs TRBV5-8 and TRBJ1-2; 7 bases are shared with TRBD1. CDR3 length equals 13 residues. Germline-derived CDR1 and CDR2 are SGHTS and YDEGEE. The V gene end was trimmed by 4 bases and the J gene end by 7 bases; junction bases not matched to a gene: 7. This CDR3 is CASSDRDSSGYTF. The CDR3 coding sequence is TGTGCCAGCAGCGACCGGGACAGTAGTGGCTACACCTTC.

The chain couples TRBV7-9 to TRBJ2-1, with TRBD2 identical over 8 bases. The CDR3 is made up of 17 amino acids. CDR1 is SEHNR, CDR2 FQNEAQ, per germline (reference sequence). V shed 5 bases and J 8 bases; nucleotides not matched to a gene: 17. Here the CDR3 reads CASSPHRPSGSGHEQFF. The CDR3 nucleotides are TGTGCCAGCAGCCCACATCGACCTAGCGGGTCGGGCCATGAGCAGTTCTTC.

V and J are TRBV7-2 and TRBJ2-7, with TRBD2 identical over 15 bases. Germline CDR1 SGHTA, CDR2 FQGNSA. This CDR3 has 19 residues. With 1 base clipped from V and 2 bases from J, the junction kept 9 bases outside the gene matches. The chain's CDR3 is CASSLDDPGLAGGTYEQYF. In DNA form, the CDR3 reads TGTGCCAGCAGCTTAGATGACCCGGGACTAGCGGGAGGAACCTACGAGCAGTACTTC.

This chain joins TRBV7-2 and TRBJ1-5, with D possibly being TRBD1 (5 bases). The germline gives CDR1 SGHTA, CDR2 FQGNSA. The CDR3 has 17 amino acids. The germline V and J ends were trimmed by 3 bases and 0 bases, with 15 bases remaining between them. The CDR3: CASSLEGIGYSNQPQHF. For the CDR3, the DNA is TGTGCCAGCAGCTTGGAGGGGATAGGTTATAGCAATCAGCCCCAGCATTTT. The whole variable domain, filled in from reference TRBV7-2 and TRBJ1-5, reads GAGVSQSPSNKVTEKGKDVELRCDPISGHTALYWYRQSLGQGLEFLIYFQGNSAPDKSGLPSDRFSAERTGGSVSTLTIQRTQQEDSAVYLCASSLEGIGYSNQPQHFGDGTRLSIL.

The J gene is TRBJ2-3, the V gene TRBV28, with a tentative D call TRBD1 (6 bases). Germline V gene sequence: CDR1 MDHEN, CDR2 SYDVKM. There are 15 residues in the CDR3. With 3 bases removed from V and 11 bases from J, the gap between germline ends came to 21 bases. The CDR3 region has the DNA TGTGCCAGCAGTTTCGGGCAGCTCGAGGGCAGGGGGCAGTATTTT. Translated, it gives CASSFGQLEGRGQYF. Supplemented by reference TRBV28 and TRBJ2-3, the full variable domain reads DVKVTQSSRYLVKRTGEKVFLECVQDMDHENMFWYRQDPGLGLRLIYFSYDVKMKEKGDIPEGYSVSREKKERFSLILESASTNQTSMYLCASSFGQLEGRGQYFGPGTRLTVL.

The gene calls are TRBV6-1 and TRBJ2-5; 8 bases map to TRBD2. V lost 6 bases, J lost 1 base, and 7 bases stayed unmatched. The CDR3 length is 15 residues. CDR1 and CDR2 (germline): MNHNS, SASEGT. CDR3: CASRSASGRQETQYF. DNA for the CDR3: TGTGCCAGCAGGTCGGCTAGCGGGCGCCAAGAGACCCAGTACTTC.

The V and J genes are TRBV15 and TRBJ2-5, with a tentative D call TRBD1 (7 bases). Trimming took 5 bases from V and 2 from J, leaving 24 bases between them. From germline, CDR1 is LNHNV and CDR2 YYDKDF (reference sequence). The CDR3 contains 18 residues. In DNA, the CDR3 is TGTGCCACCAGCTTAGAGAACGCCCTGACAGGGACTCAAGAGACCCAGTACTTC. Amino acids: CATSLENALTGTQETQYF.

The chain recombines TRBV19 with TRBJ2-1, with 11 bases lining up with TRBD2. The CDR3 totals 15 residues. Germline CDR1 and CDR2: LNHDA and SQIVND (reference sequence). With 6 bases clipped from V and 9 bases from J, the junction kept 10 bases outside the gene matches. CDR3 DNA: TGTGCCAGTAGACAACTAGCGGGGGACATTAGTGAGCAGTTCTTC. As protein: CASRQLAGDISEQFF.

This chain connects TRBV6-1 to TRBJ1-2, with TRBD1 as a possible D gene (5 bases). The CDR3 spans 14 residues. Per the germline V gene, CDR1 is MNHNS and CDR2 is SASEGT. Deletions cut 2 bases from V and 4 bases from J, with 11 bases between. This chain's CDR3 is CASSEIGGGYGYTF. The CDR3, as DNA: TGTGCCAGCAGTGAAATCGGCGGGGGCTATGGCTACACCTTC.

The chain recombines TRBV28 with TRBJ2-1, with D maybe TRBD2 (5 bases). V lost 5 bases and J 6 bases, leaving 14 bases between the germline ends. The germline CDR1 and CDR2 sequences are MDHEN and SYDVKM. The CDR3 totals 14 residues. CDR3 nucleotide sequence: TGTGCCAGCAGTACACAAACGGGAACCAATGAGCAGTTCTTC. Residues: CASSTQTGTNEQFF.